The 14 T cell receptor beta chains below all came from one sample that was sequenced in a study of Ad26.COV2.S vaccination and SARS-CoV-2 variants. Documented treatment: about 20 received Ad26.COV2.S at low or high dose, single or two shots; roughly five received placebo; per-sample allocation not given. The samples were gathered on day 63 after the first injection of vaccine or placebo. The table came from immunoSEQ multiplex PCR; TCRdb's copy has only in-frame clones and leaves some out. The sample includes over 200,000 clones, roughly 90% of them seen just once. The sample was peripheral blood, taken in a trial of Ad26.COV2.S vaccine versus placebo. These receptors came from a person between 18 and 59 years old who received the Ad26.COV2.S COVID-19 vaccine or a placebo.

The rearrangement joins TRBV6-1 to TRBJ2-1, with TRBD2 identical over 12 bases. Unmatched junction bases numbered 7, after V lost 4 bases and J lost 6 bases. Germline V gene data show CDR1 as MNHNS and CDR2 as SASEGT. This CDR3 contains 16 residues. In DNA form, the CDR3 reads TGTGCCAGCAGTGCGCCTCTAGCGGGGGGGCTCAATGAGCAGTTCTTC. Encoded protein: CASSAPLAGGLNEQFF.

V is TRBV7-2 and J is TRBJ2-5; D perhaps matches TRBD1 (6 bases). V was cut by 1 base and J by 5 bases, with 8 bases left in between. Germline V CDR1 and CDR2: SGHTA, FQGNSA. The CDR3 length is 13 residues. The CDR3 is CASSLGGPETQYF. CDR3 coding DNA: TGTGCCAGCAGCTTAGGGGGGCCGGAGACCCAGTACTTC.

The chain carries TRBV9 and TRBJ1-1; D unresolved. The CDR3 totals 15 residues. Per germline, CDR1 SGDLS and CDR2 YYNGEE. Trimming stripped 4 bases from V and 2 bases from J, with 15 bases between. The CDR3 loop reads CASSPAGPGNTEAFF. The DNA of the CDR3 is TGTGCCAGCAGCCCGGCGGGCCCAGGAAACACTGAAGCTTTCTTT.

The J gene is TRBJ2-4, the V gene TRBV10-3; D remains unclear. The CDR3 has 14 amino acids. V shed 5 bases and J shed 0 bases, with 8 bases lying between them. From germline, CDR1 is ENHRY and CDR2 SYGVKD. CDR3: CAISQTGAKNIQYF. Here the CDR3 DNA reads TGTGCCATCAGTCAGACGGGAGCCAAAAACATTCAGTACTTC.

The table lists this clone with a count of one. The rearrangement joins TRBV30 to TRBJ2-1; D is unclear. The CDR3 contains 10 residues. V dropped 5 bases and J dropped 7 bases, with 6 bases sitting between them. Germline V gene data show CDR1 as GTSNPN and CDR2 as SVGIG (reference sequence). CDR3 amino acids: CAWSNNEQFF. The CDR3 region has the DNA TGTGCCTGGTCGAATAATGAGCAGTTCTTC.

The CDR3 sequence: CASSLASRPRGESYNEQFF. CDR3 DNA: TGTGCCAGCAGCTTAGCGTCTAGGCCCCGGGGAGAATCCTACAATGAGCAGTTCTTC. The chain is built from TRBV7-6 and TRBJ2-1, with D maybe TRBD2 (5 bases). From germline, CDR1 is SGHVS and CDR2 FNYEAQ. The CDR3 loop spans 19 amino acids. V lost 0 bases and J lost 1, with 19 bases in between.

The rearrangement uses TRBV5-1 and TRBJ2-7; D uncertain. Trimming cost V 0 bases and J 2 bases, with 9 bases left between them. The CDR3 contains 14 residues. Germline values: CDR1 SGHRS, CDR2 YFSETQ. CDR3 loop: CASSLGVDTYEQYF. CDR3 in DNA: TGCGCCAGCAGCTTGGGTGTCGACACCTACGAGCAGTACTTC.

The chain uses TRBV5-4 and TRBJ2-1; 15 nucleotides agree with TRBD2. V shed 4 bases, J shed 3 bases, and the junction held 5 bases outside the gene matches. From germline, CDR1 is SGHNT and CDR2 YYREEE (reference sequence). CDR3 size: 17 residues. The CDR3 loop reads CASSQGLAGGYYNEQFF. The CDR3 nucleotides are TGTGCCAGCAGCCAGGGACTAGCGGGGGGTTACTACAATGAGCAGTTCTTC.

Remarks on this clone: This specimen includes other DNA sequences encoding the same CDR3. The gene calls are TRBV4-3 and TRBJ2-7; TRBD1 matches at 11 bases. From germline, CDR1 is LGHNA and CDR2 YSLEER. Trimming cost V 6 bases and J 0 bases; bases outside gene matches: 4. The CDR3 sequence is 15 residues long. CDR3 sequence: CASSPGTGGSYEQYF. In DNA form, the CDR3 reads TGCGCCAGCAGTCCCGGGACAGGGGGCTCCTACGAGCAGTACTTC.

The J gene is TRBJ2-7, the V gene TRBV28; 11 bases fit TRBD1. Trimming cost V 10 bases and J 5 bases; bases outside gene matches: 10. CDR3 length: 14 residues. From germline, CDR1 is MDHEN and CDR2 SYDVKM. CDR3: CAIRRTGGWNEQYF. Here the CDR3 DNA reads TGTGCCATCAGGAGGACAGGGGGCTGGAACGAGCAGTACTTC.

The chain carries TRBV6-2 or TRBV6-3 and TRBJ1-5; tentatively, D is TRBD1 (6 bases). Trimming took off 5 bases at V and 4 bases at J, with 21 bases between the two ends. This CDR3 contains 17 residues. Looked up from germline, CDR1 is MNHEY and CDR2 is SVGEGT. The CDR3 here is CASSRTGLLGANQPQHF. The CDR3, as DNA: TGTGCCAGCAGTAGGACGGGATTGTTGGGGGCGAATCAGCCCCAGCATTTT.

The chain has TRBV7-8 and TRBJ1-2, with D unresolved. CDR1 is SGHVS and CDR2 is FQNEAQ in the germline V gene. V lost 2 bases, J lost 4 bases, and 11 bases lay in between. This CDR3 contains 14 residues. DNA of the CDR3: TGTGCCAGCAGCTTAACGGGTTATCGCTATGGCTACACCTTC. It translates to CASSLTGYRYGYTF.

V and J are TRBV29-1 and TRBJ1-2, with D maybe TRBD1 (6 bases). The CDR3 spans 17 residues. Trimming took off 0 bases at V and 5 bases at J, with 22 bases between the two ends. From germline, CDR1 is SQVTM and CDR2 ANQGSEA. The CDR3 DNA reads as TGCAGCGTTGAAGATTTTTTTCTAACAGGGTCCCATTATGGCTACACCTTC. Amino acids: CSVEDFFLTGSHYGYTF.

The chain couples TRBV10-3 to TRBJ2-7; 9 bases fit TRBD2. V lost 0 bases to trimming and J lost 5 bases; unmatched junction nucleotides: 11. This CDR3 region has 17 residues. Germline-derived CDR1 and CDR2 are ENHRY and SYGVKD. CDR3 region: CAISESVGSGRSHEQYF. The CDR3 DNA sequence: TGTGCCATCAGTGAGTCGGTGGGTAGCGGGAGATCCCACGAGCAGTACTTC.